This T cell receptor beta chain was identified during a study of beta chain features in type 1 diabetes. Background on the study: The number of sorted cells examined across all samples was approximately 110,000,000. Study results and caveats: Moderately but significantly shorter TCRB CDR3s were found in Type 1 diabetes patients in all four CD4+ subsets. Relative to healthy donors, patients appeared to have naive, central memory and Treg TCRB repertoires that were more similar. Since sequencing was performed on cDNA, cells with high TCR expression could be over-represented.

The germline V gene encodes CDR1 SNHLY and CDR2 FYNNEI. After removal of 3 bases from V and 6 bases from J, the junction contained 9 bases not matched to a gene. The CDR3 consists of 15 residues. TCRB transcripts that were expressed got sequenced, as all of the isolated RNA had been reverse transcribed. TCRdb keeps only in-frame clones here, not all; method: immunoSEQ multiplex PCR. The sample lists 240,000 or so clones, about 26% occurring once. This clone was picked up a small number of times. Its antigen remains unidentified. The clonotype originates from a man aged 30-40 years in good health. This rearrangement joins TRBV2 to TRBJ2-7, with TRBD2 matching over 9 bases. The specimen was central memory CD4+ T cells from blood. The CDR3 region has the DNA TGTGCCAGCAGTGACGGGGCGGGAGGGCCTCTCGAGCAGTACTTC. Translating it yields CASSDGAGGPLEQYF.